The entry below describes one T cell receptor (beta chain). This specimen comes from a study of blood T cell repertoires in COVID-19. Study-wide background: T cells, B-cell-depleted T cells, or PBMCs supplied cDNA or gDNA.

CDR1 MNHEY and CDR2 SVGAGI come from the germline V gene. The V end was cut by 7 bases, the J end by 0 bases, with 9 bases between. The CDR3 length is 13 residues. TCRdb's table, derived via immunoSEQ multiplex PCR, lists solely in-frame clones and lacks some. The table lists 230,000 or so clones, around 80% of them singletons. This TCR was sampled from a woman aged 40 to 55 who had recovered from COVID-19. The J gene is TRBJ1-1, the V gene TRBV6-5; the D is unclear. Material for sequencing was peripheral blood. The chain's CDR3 is CASTSVVNTEAFF. The DNA for the CDR3 is TGTGCCAGCACCTCCGTCGTGAACACTGAAGCTTTCTTT.